This T cell receptor (beta chain) was sequenced in a study of CD8 T cells in ankylosing spondylitis. This clonotype was seen more than once but under ten times. Its antigen is unidentified. It was by quantitative 5'-RACE with molecular barcodes that TCR beta libraries were made. TCRdb re-called the 5' RACE reads with MiXCR, one entry per CDR3 protein. This table has roughly 180,000 distinct CDR3 sequences, around 13% appearing once. Germline trimming cut 5 bases from V and 1 base from J; bases unmatched to any gene: 6. The CDR3 runs 15 residues. Germline CDR1 SEHNR, CDR2 FQNEAQ (reference sequence). General study results and limits: A CD8+ phenotype characterized the disease-linked clones, which were relatively rare in peripheral blood.

The chain recombines TRBV7-9 with TRBJ2-7; 9 positions agree with TRBD1. The sequence was obtained from a male donor with ankylosing spondylitis or in good health (not recorded which). The source material was blood, either unsorted or a sorted T cell fraction (not recorded which). The CDR3 DNA sequence: TGTGCCAGCAGCCCTCCGGACAGGGGATCCTACGAGCAGTACTTC. This translates into CASSPPDRGSYEQYF. The full variable domain, with the rest looked up from reference TRBV7-9 and TRBJ2-7, is DTGVSQNPRHKITKRGQNVTFRCDPISEHNRLYWYRQTLGQGPEFLTYFQNEAQLEKSRLLSDRFSAERPKGSFSTLEIQRTEQGDSAMYLCASSPPDRGSYEQYFGPGTRLTVT.